The 27 T cell receptor beta chains given below trace back to one sample, sequenced in a study of T-cell reconstitution after alpha-beta-depleted transplantation in children. Unique molecular identifiers were incorporated when the TCRbeta library was constructed. In TCRdb, the PCR reads were re-called with MiXCR into one record per CDR3 protein. The sample shows 98,000 or so distinct CDR3 sequences, around a quarter of them seen only once. Sequencing was performed on PBMCs, taken before TCRalphabeta/CD19-depleted stem cell transplant. The receptors derive from a boy under 10 years old with acute lymphoblastic leukemia, due to receive a stem cell transplant.

The CDR3 loop reads CASSLDRMETQYF. CDR3 sequence (DNA): TGTGCCAGCAGCTTGGACAGGATGGAGACCCAGTACTTC. The chain is built from TRBV5-6 and TRBJ2-5, with D maybe TRBD1 (5 bases). This CDR3 has 13 residues. Germline CDR1 reads SGHDT; CDR2 reads YYEEEE. V lost 0 bases and J lost 5, with 8 bases in between.

This clonotype was seen only a few times. The chain is built from TRBV10-3 and TRBJ2-1; D is undetermined. The germline CDR1 and CDR2 sequences are ENHRY and SYGVKD. The CDR3 extends over 13 amino acids. V was shortened by 0 bases and J by 6 bases, with 6 bases between the two germline ends. The CDR3 DNA reads as TGTGCCATCAGTGAGTCGAAAGGCAATGAGCAGTTCTTC. This encodes CAISESKGNEQFF.

This clonotype was detected a few times. The chain carries TRBV28 and TRBJ2-7, with TRBD2 as a possible D gene (6 bases). CDR1 and CDR2 (germline): MDHEN, SYDVKM. Between the trimmed V and J ends, which lost 10 bases and 4 bases, there was a span of 23 bases. The CDR3 has 15 residues. The CDR3 DNA sequence: TGTGCCACCCTTTACCTCGGAGGGGCGCCTTACGAGCAGTACTTC. It specifies CATLYLGGAPYEQYF.

V and J are TRBV12-3 or TRBV12-4 and TRBJ2-1, with a possible D match to TRBD2 (5 bases). With 8 bases removed from V and 3 bases from J, the gap between germline ends came to 5 bases. This CDR3 spans 11 amino acids. CDR3 amino acids: CASRGYNEQFF. The CDR3 bases are TGTGCCAGCCGGGGCTACAATGAGCAGTTCTTC.

This clonotype was observed a few times. The chain has TRBV6-2 or TRBV6-3 and TRBJ2-7; no clear D. V lost 2 bases to trimming and J lost 4 bases, with 3 bases between them. Looked up from germline, CDR1 is MNHEY and CDR2 is SVGEGT. The CDR3 extends over 11 amino acids. The CDR3: CASSYLYEQYF. CDR3 bases: TGTGCCAGCAGTTACCTGTACGAGCAGTACTTC.

This chain connects TRBV20-1 to TRBJ2-2; 7 nucleotides line up with TRBD2. The CDR3 is 17 amino acids. Trimming took 3 bases from V and 0 from J; bases not matched to a gene: 10. The germline gives CDR1 DFQATT, CDR2 SNEGSKA (reference sequence). The CDR3 DNA is TGCAGTGCTAGTGGAGCTAGCGGAGGGGCGAACACCGGGGAGCTGTTTTTT. Translated, it gives CSASGASGGANTGELFF.

The V gene is TRBV29-1, the J gene TRBJ2-7, with no clear D. Per the germline V gene, CDR1 is SQVTM and CDR2 is ANQGSEA. This CDR3 is built from 11 residues. Trimming cost V 6 bases and J 0 bases, with 6 bases left between them. CDR3: CSVWSSYEQYF. The CDR3 DNA reads as TGCAGCGTCTGGAGCTCCTACGAGCAGTACTTC.

The chain employs TRBV2 and TRBJ2-7; tentative D call: TRBD2 (6 bases). Germline V CDR1 and CDR2: SNHLY, FYNNEI. CDR3 length: 14 residues. Between the trimmed V and J ends, which lost 2 bases and 4 bases, there was a span of 12 bases. CDR3 bases: TGTGCCAGCAGTGAAAGGCTAGCGAGATACGAGCAGTACTTC. Its translation: CASSERLARYEQYF.

This clonotype was seen more than once but under ten times. The CDR3 DNA is TGTGCCAGCAGCTTAAGCGGAGGGGCCTACAATGAGCAGTTCTTC. Residues: CASSLSGGAYNEQFF. The rearrangement links TRBV7-3 to TRBJ2-1, with D tentatively TRBD2 (6 bases). CDR1 is SGHTA and CDR2 is FQGTGA in the germline V gene. The germline V and J ends were trimmed by 1 base and 2 bases, with 9 bases remaining between them. CDR3 length: 15 amino acids.

The V gene is TRBV3-1, the J gene TRBJ2-7, with D possibly matching TRBD1 (5 bases). The CDR3 consists of 13 residues. Germline values: CDR1 LGHDT, CDR2 YNNKEL (reference sequence). Deletions cut 8 bases from V and 3 bases from J, with 14 bases between. CDR3 in DNA: TGTGCCAGCCGACAGTCCCCCCTCTACGAGCAGTACTTC. Translating it yields CASRQSPLYEQYF.

The table lists this clonotype with a count of one. This sequence joins TRBV18 and TRBJ2-1; 7 nucleotides agree with TRBD2. The junction had 12 bases not matched to a gene; V was cut back by 6 bases and J by 7 bases. Germline V CDR1 and CDR2: KGHSH, LQKENI. The CDR3 is made up of 15 amino acids. The CDR3 is CASSLASGKSNEQFF. CDR3 nucleotides: TGTGCCAGCTCCCTAGCCAGCGGGAAATCGAATGAGCAGTTCTTC. The entire variable domain, with the rest obtained from reference TRBV18 and TRBJ2-1, is as follows: NAGVMQNPRHLVRRRGQEARLRCSPMKGHSHVYWYRQLPEEGLKFMVYLQKENIIDESGMPKERFSAEFPKEGPSILRIQQVVRGDSAAYFCASSLASGKSNEQFFGPGTRLTVL.

The rearrangement joins TRBV30 to TRBJ2-7; no definite D call. V lost 4 bases and J lost 2, with 15 bases in between. CDR3 size: 14 residues. Germline V lookup: CDR1 GTSNPN, CDR2 SVGIG (reference sequence). CDR3 nucleotide sequence: TGTGCCTGGACTCGGTTCATCACAGCCTACGAGCAGTACTTC. Translating it yields CAWTRFITAYEQYF.

This clonotype was found a few times. The chain employs TRBV29-1 and TRBJ1-4; a possible D gene is TRBD1 (6 bases). Germline V gene sequence: CDR1 SQVTM, CDR2 ANQGSEA. The CDR3 runs 15 residues. Trimming shortened V by 6 bases and J by 2 bases, and 16 bases separated the two germline ends. CDR3 sequence: CSVKTTGSTNEKLFF. The CDR3 DNA follows: TGCAGCGTGAAAACAACAGGGAGTACTAATGAAAAACTGTTTTTT.

This chain links TRBV12-3 or TRBV12-4 with TRBJ2-3; D perhaps matches TRBD1 (6 bases). The V and J ends lost 4 bases and 2 bases respectively, with 16 bases between them. The CDR3 extends over 16 amino acids. CDR3 sequence reads: CASSSLTGPITDTQYF. Here the CDR3 DNA reads TGTGCCAGCAGTTCTTTGACAGGTCCCATCACAGATACGCAGTATTTT.

The sample holds a few counts of this clonotype. The V and J genes are TRBV10-2 and TRBJ2-1, with 10 bases identical to TRBD2. After removal of 7 bases from V and 7 bases from J, the junction contained 7 bases not matched to a gene. CDR1 is WSHSY, CDR2 SAAADI, per germline. The CDR3 contains 14 residues. CDR3: CASTPSGSANEQFF. Written as DNA, the CDR3 is TGCGCCAGCACCCCTAGCGGGAGTGCAAATGAGCAGTTCTTC.

The chain combines TRBV5-1 with TRBJ2-7; 11 bases fit TRBD2. With 3 bases clipped from V and 3 bases from J, the junction kept 5 bases outside the gene matches. This CDR3 contains 15 residues. CDR1 and CDR2 (germline): SGHRS, YFSETQ. CDR3 nucleotide sequence: TGCGCCAGCAGCTGGGGGACTAGCGGAGTCTACGAGCAGTACTTC. Translating it yields CASSWGTSGVYEQYF.

This clonotype was recorded many times. This chain joins TRBV29-1 and TRBJ2-7; no clear D gene. The germline CDR1 and CDR2 sequences are SQVTM and ANQGSEA. CDR3 length: 12 residues. The ends were cut back, 4 bases at V and 6 bases at J, with 13 bases in the middle. DNA of the CDR3: TGCAGCGTTGCGGCGGCCGCTAGCGAGCAGTACTTC. Its translation is CSVAAAASEQYF.

The chain couples TRBV5-1 to TRBJ1-3; D perhaps matches TRBD1 (6 bases). Germline lookup yields CDR1 SGHRS and CDR2 YFSETQ. Trimming shortened V by 5 bases and J by 4 bases, and 13 bases separated the two germline ends. This CDR3 spans 14 amino acids. CDR3 protein: CASRATGSGNTIYF. CDR3 nucleotide sequence: TGCGCCAGCAGAGCTACAGGGTCCGGAAACACCATATATTTT.

The rearrangement joins TRBV9 to TRBJ2-1; 10 bases agree with TRBD2. Unmatched junction bases numbered 10, after V lost 4 bases and J lost 6 bases. The CDR3 runs to 16 residues. Germline CDR1 and CDR2: SGDLS and YYNGEE. CDR3 protein: CASSPRTSGVGNEQFF. In nucleotides, the CDR3 is TGTGCCAGCAGCCCCCGGACTAGCGGTGTCGGCAATGAGCAGTTCTTC. Full variable domain (outside the CDR3, taken from reference TRBV9 and TRBJ2-1): DSGVTQTPKHLITATGQRVTLRCSPRSGDLSVYWYQQSLDQGLQFLIQYYNGEERAKGNILERFSAQQFPDLHSELNLSSLELGDSALYFCASSPRTSGVGNEQFFGPGTRLTVL.

The chain couples TRBV20-1 to TRBJ2-7, with a tentative D call TRBD2 (6 bases). In germline, CDR1 is DFQATT, CDR2 SNEGSKA (reference sequence). This CDR3 spans 14 amino acids. Trimming took 6 bases from V and 0 from J, leaving 15 bases between them. CDR3 nucleotides: TGCAGTGCGAGAACCGGGACTCACTCCTACGAGCAGTACTTC. Protein: CSARTGTHSYEQYF.

This clonotype was counted between two and nine times. This chain links TRBV6-5 with TRBJ2-1, with D uncertain. This CDR3 has 15 residues. Germline V gene lookup returns CDR1 MNHEY and CDR2 SVGAGI. V was trimmed by 0 bases and J by 5 bases, leaving 11 bases between them. The CDR3 here is CASSYSQILNNEQFF. The CDR3, as DNA: TGTGCCAGCAGTTACTCCCAAATTTTAAACAATGAGCAGTTCTTC.

This sequence joins TRBV18 and TRBJ2-5; D possibly corresponds to TRBD1 (6 bases). The germline V gene has CDR1 KGHSH and CDR2 LQKENI. The germline V and J ends were trimmed by 3 bases and 3 bases, with 8 bases remaining between them. The CDR3 loop spans 13 amino acids. CDR3: CASSPDRKETQYF. CDR3 bases: TGTGCCAGCTCACCGGACAGAAAAGAGACCCAGTACTTC.

This chain joins TRBV6-5 and TRBJ2-6; 12 nucleotides agree with TRBD1. The germline gives CDR1 MNHEY, CDR2 SVGAGI. This CDR3 is built from 19 residues. V was clipped by 4 bases and J by 2 bases; unmatched bases: 9. The chain's CDR3 is CASSSYPGQGAAGANVLTF. The CDR3 region has the DNA TGTGCCAGCAGTTCATACCCGGGACAGGGGGCGGCTGGGGCCAACGTCCTGACTTTC.

This clonotype was detected a few times. V and J are TRBV20-1 and TRBJ2-1; no firm D call. CDR1 DFQATT and CDR2 SNEGSKA come from the germline V gene (reference sequence). Between the trimmed V and J ends, which lost 5 bases and 8 bases, there was a span of 7 bases. The CDR3 is made up of 10 amino acids. The chain's CDR3 is CSAGWDEQFF. DNA of the CDR3: TGCAGTGCTGGGTGGGATGAGCAGTTCTTC.

There are many counts of this clonotype. The CDR3 region is CSARQGDQPQHF. The CDR3 DNA reads TGCAGCGCCCGACAGGGGGATCAGCCCCAGCATTTT. The chain is built from TRBV29-1 and TRBJ1-5; 9 positions agree with TRBD1. Trimming removed 7 bases from V and 5 bases from J; junction bases left unmatched: 3. CDR3 size: 12 residues. Germline CDR1 SQVTM, CDR2 ANQGSEA.

This rearrangement joins TRBV6-1 to TRBJ2-3; TRBD2 aligns across 11 bases. Germline V gene sequence: CDR1 MNHNS, CDR2 SASEGT. The junction had 11 bases not matched to a gene; V was cut back by 2 bases and J by 7 bases. The CDR3 runs 17 residues. The CDR3 DNA reads as TGTGCCAGCAGTGAAAGGAAGGGACTAGCGGACTATTATACGCAGTATTTT. As protein: CASSERKGLADYYTQYF.

This clonotype was found a few times. V usage is TRBV18 and J usage is TRBJ2-7; the match to TRBD1 covers 9 bases. Germline V lookup: CDR1 KGHSH, CDR2 LQKENI. This CDR3 comprises 14 residues. With 8 bases clipped from V and 5 bases from J, the junction kept 10 bases outside the gene matches. The CDR3 DNA follows: TGTGCCAGCACCGTAGGACAGGGGAGTAACGAGCAGTACTTC. Translated: CASTVGQGSNEQYF.